This TCR beta chain was recovered during a study of shared clonotypes between healthy human individuals. Study-wide findings and caveats: It was the few donors that limited the genetic and exposure-history diversity represented.

Notes on this clone: Its antigen is unidentified. The sample holds other DNA sequences that translate to the same CDR3.

The protocol was immunoSEQ multiplex PCR, while the TCRdb copy is restricted to in-frame clones and leaves out a portion. Here the sample spans 500,000 or so clones, approximately 95% being singletons. The TCR sequence derives from a woman younger than 45 in good health. Specimen: naive CD4+ T cells sorted from blood. Stated subset: CD45RA+ positively selected.

The CDR3 DNA sequence: TGTGCCAGCAGTTTATTTGGCGAGACCCAGTACTTC. Translated: CASSLFGETQYF. The genes are TRBV28 and TRBJ2-5; D uncertain. Germline V CDR1 and CDR2: MDHEN, SYDVKM. Trimming took 1 base from V and 5 from J, leaving 5 bases between them. This CDR3 contains 12 residues. The full variable domain, its missing parts supplied by reference TRBV28 and TRBJ2-5, is DVKVTQSSRYLVKRTGEKVFLECVQDMDHENMFWYRQDPGLGLRLIYFSYDVKMKEKGDIPEGYSVSREKKERFSLILESASTNQTSMYLCASSLFGETQYFGPGTRLLVL.